This T cell receptor (beta chain) was recovered during a study of T cell changes during pregnancy in multiple sclerosis. Losses at the gene ends were 8 bases for V and 0 bases for J; bases not matched to a gene: 4. This CDR3 is built from 14 residues. Looked up from germline, CDR1 is MDHEN and CDR2 is SYDVKM. Using immunoSEQ multiplex PCR, the repertoire was profiled, and TCRdb retains in-frame clones only, with some absent. The table shows some 80,000 clones, with over 85% occurring only once. This specimen was CD4+ T cells from peripheral blood mononuclear cells, taken after pregnancy. This clonotype was obtained from a female donor with multiple sclerosis, enrolled in a pregnancy study. The genes are TRBV28 and TRBJ2-1; 7 positions agree with TRBD1. The CDR3 sequence: CASLWDSSYNEQFF. In DNA, the CDR3 is TGTGCCAGCCTATGGGACAGCTCCTACAATGAGCAGTTCTTC. Based on the CDR3 plus reference TRBV28 and TRBJ2-1, the full variable domain is DVKVTQSSRYLVKRTGEKVFLECVQDMDHENMFWYRQDPGLGLRLIYFSYDVKMKEKGDIPEGYSVSREKKERFSLILESASTNQTSMYLCASLWDSSYNEQFFGPGTRLTVL.